This T cell receptor beta chain was sequenced during a study of T cell responses to AZD1222 COVID-19 vaccine. At the level of the study: Pooling covered second doses at about 4 or about 12 weeks. Study-level points and caveats: It was only a handful of AZD1222 recipients who were seropositive at baseline. It should be noted that donors were predominantly white British and more often female, and clonal diversity was possibly underestimated.

TCRdb's table, derived via immunoSEQ multiplex PCR, lists solely in-frame clones and lacks some. This table has 100,000 to 150,000 clones, roughly nine tenths appearing once. There are 13 residues in the CDR3. Trimming left V 5 bases short and J 8 bases short, with 12 bases between. Germline CDR1 LNHDA, CDR2 SQIVND (reference sequence). A word on this clone: What it binds is not known.

The genes are TRBV19 and TRBJ1-4, with no clear D. This TCR derives from an adult in good health. Sequencing used peripheral blood, obtained on day 0 of AZD1222 vaccination. The DNA for the CDR3 is TGTGCCAGTAGTTTCCTCCGGTGGGAAAAACTGTTTTTT. Translated, it gives CASSFLRWEKLFF.